One sample yielded the 24 T cell receptor beta chains listed below, sequenced in a study of cytomegalovirus exposure and HLA in healthy donors. 60 Vbeta and 13 Jbeta primers were used in PCR. Libraries were prepared by immunoSEQ multiplex PCR; TCRdb keeps only in-frame clonotypes and omits some of them. The sample holds about 140,000 clones, over 70% seen once. The sample comprised PBMCs. These receptor sequences come from a woman aged 40-49 years in good health and CMV-seronegative.

CDR3 protein: CASSQGVAGTQYF. CDR3 nucleotide sequence: TGCGCCAGCAGCCAAGGAGTCGCGGGGACCCAGTACTTC. This chain links TRBV4-3 with TRBJ2-5; a possible D gene is TRBD2 (5 bases). CDR3 length equals 13 residues. CDR1 LGHNA and CDR2 YSLEER come from the germline V gene. Trimming removed 1 base from V and 7 bases from J, with 10 bases in between.

This clone occurred once. The rearrangement joins TRBV18 to TRBJ1-6; D uncertain. The germline V gene has CDR1 KGHSH and CDR2 LQKENI. The V end was cut by 3 bases, the J end by 10 bases, with 10 bases between. This CDR3 comprises 13 residues. CDR3 in DNA: TGTGCCAGCTCACCTGCAGGTCGCTCACCCCTCCACTTT. Protein: CASSPAGRSPLHF.

The rearrangement uses TRBV29-1 and TRBJ2-7, with 9 bases matching TRBD1. Unmatched junction bases numbered 13, after V lost 2 bases and J lost 2 bases. Germline values: CDR1 SQVTM, CDR2 ANQGSEA. The length of the CDR3 is 17 residues. The CDR3 nucleotides are TGCAGCGTTGAATTTTTTCATCGGGACAGGGTAACCTACGAGCAGTACTTC. Encoded protein: CSVEFFHRDRVTYEQYF.

The chain employs TRBV5-5 and TRBJ1-2; D not certain. CDR1 and CDR2 from the germline V gene are SGHKS and YYEKEE (reference sequence). The CDR3 is 14 amino acids. V lost 0 bases to trimming and J lost 4 bases, with 10 bases between them. CDR3 region: CASSLVQEAYGYTF. The DNA of the CDR3 is TGTGCCAGCAGCTTGGTTCAGGAGGCCTATGGCTACACCTTC.

The CDR3, as DNA: TGTGCCAGCAGCTTAATTTTAGCGGGGATCACAGATACGCAGTATTTT. This sequence encodes CASSLILAGITDTQYF. The chain joins TRBV7-9 to TRBJ2-3, with 8 bases identical to TRBD2. Germline lookup yields CDR1 SEHNR and CDR2 FQNEAQ (reference sequence). The V gene end was trimmed by 2 bases and the J gene end by 2 bases; junction bases not matched to a gene: 6. The CDR3 spans 16 residues.

This clone was counted only a few times. J is TRBJ2-2 and V is TRBV7-3; D gene unclear. V was shortened by 2 bases and J by 7 bases, with 5 bases between the two germline ends. CDR1 SGHTA and CDR2 FQGTGA come from the germline V gene. The CDR3 runs to 12 residues. The CDR3 is CASSLLVGELFF. CDR3 DNA sequence: TGTGCCAGCAGCTTACTCGTCGGGGAGCTGTTTTTT.

The gene calls are TRBV29-1 and TRBJ1-1, with 8 nucleotides matching TRBD1. CDR3 size: 13 residues. Germline CDR1 and CDR2: SQVTM and ANQGSEA. Losses at the gene ends were 4 bases for V and 3 bases for J; bases not matched to a gene: 4. CDR3 protein: CSVGDRTYTEAFF. The CDR3 region has the DNA TGCAGCGTTGGGGACAGGACATACACTGAAGCTTTCTTT.

The chain couples TRBV7-2 to TRBJ2-7, with 9 bases fitting TRBD1. The CDR3 spans 14 residues. CDR1 and CDR2 (germline): SGHTA, FQGNSA. Trimming cost V 5 bases and J 7 bases; bases outside gene matches: 9. The CDR3 protein is CASSRRQGGLEQYF. CDR3 nucleotide sequence: TGTGCCAGCAGCCGCCGACAGGGGGGTCTTGAGCAGTACTTC.

The chain combines TRBV10-1 with TRBJ2-3; TRBD1 agrees at 8 bases. The germline V gene encodes CDR1 WNHNN and CDR2 SYGVQD (reference sequence). With 6 bases clipped from V and 0 bases from J, the junction kept 8 bases outside the gene matches. The CDR3 is made up of 16 amino acids. Written as DNA, the CDR3 is TGCGCCAGCAGGGGCTGGACAGGGTATAGCACAGATACGCAGTATTTT. Amino acid sequence: CASRGWTGYSTDTQYF.

The genes are TRBV28 and TRBJ2-5, with a tentative D call TRBD1 (6 bases). The V gene lost 6 bases and the J gene lost 2 bases, with 10 bases spanning the gap. This CDR3 spans 13 amino acids. CDR1 and CDR2 (germline): MDHEN, SYDVKM. CDR3 bases: TGTGCCAGCAGGGGGACACCACAAGAGACCCAGTACTTC. Protein product: CASRGTPQETQYF.

In its sample, this clone was seen once. The CDR3 loop reads CASSTLLAGGQVEQFF. The CDR3 nucleotides are TGTGCCAGTAGTACCCTACTAGCGGGGGGGCAGGTTGAGCAGTTCTTC. The rearrangement uses TRBV19 and TRBJ2-1, with 13 positions matching TRBD2. Germline trimming cut 4 bases from V and 9 bases from J; bases unmatched to any gene: 9. Germline-derived CDR1 and CDR2 are LNHDA and SQIVND (reference sequence). This CDR3 is built from 16 residues.

The chain combines TRBV5-4 with TRBJ2-1, with D maybe TRBD1 (8 bases). CDR1 SGHNT and CDR2 YYREEE come from the germline V gene (reference sequence). With 3 bases removed from V and 1 base from J, the gap between germline ends came to 17 bases. This CDR3 spans 17 amino acids. The CDR3 region is CASSWGGGTGSYNEQFF. CDR3 in DNA: TGTGCCAGCAGCTGGGGGGGCGGGACAGGTTCCTACAATGAGCAGTTCTTC. Full variable domain (missing parts from reference TRBV5-4 and TRBJ2-1): ETGVTQSPTHLIKTRGQQVTLRCSSQSGHNTVSWYQQALGQGPQFIFQYYREEENGRGNFPPRFSGLQFPNYSSELNVNALELDDSALYLCASSWGGGTGSYNEQFFGPGTRLTVL.

The chain recombines TRBV25-1 with TRBJ2-3; 10 bases match TRBD2. The CDR3 has 13 amino acids. V lost 5 bases to trimming and J lost 11 bases; unmatched junction nucleotides: 7. Germline V CDR1 and CDR2: MGHDK, SYGVNS. CDR3: CASSQRGGKEQYF. The CDR3 coding sequence is TGTGCCAGCAGTCAGCGGGGGGGGAAGGAGCAGTATTTT.

The CDR3 loop reads CASSFGLSLTYNEQFF. DNA for the CDR3: TGTGCCAGCAGCTTTGGACTCTCACTAACCTACAATGAGCAGTTCTTC. V is TRBV5-6 and J is TRBJ2-1, with D perhaps matching TRBD2 (5 bases). This CDR3 spans 16 amino acids. Germline V CDR1 and CDR2: SGHDT, YYEEEE. Trimming took 2 bases from V and 2 from J, leaving 14 bases between them.

This sequence joins TRBV7-2 and TRBJ2-5; D might be TRBD2 (5 bases). CDR1 and CDR2 from the germline V gene are SGHTA and FQGNSA. This CDR3 is built from 18 residues. V lost 0 bases and J 2 bases, leaving 19 bases between the germline ends. CDR3 amino acids: CASSLALRAGRKQETQYF. DNA for the CDR3: TGTGCCAGCAGCTTAGCGCTTCGGGCGGGCCGAAAACAAGAGACCCAGTACTTC.

Only one count was recorded for this clone. V usage is TRBV5-1 and J usage is TRBJ2-1, with D tentatively TRBD2 (7 bases). Trimming pared 0 bases from V and 7 bases from J, leaving 14 bases between. There are 15 residues in the CDR3. Looked up from germline, CDR1 is SGHRS and CDR2 is YFSETQ. Here the CDR3 reads CASSLDKGGVNEQFF. CDR3 bases: TGCGCCAGCAGCTTGGACAAAGGGGGGGTGAATGAGCAGTTCTTC.

The V gene is TRBV12-2, the J gene TRBJ1-2; the table calls TRBD1, which could not be checked here. TRBV12-2 is described as a pseudogene. This CDR3 has 16 amino acids. As DNA, the CDR3 is TGTGCAAGTCGCACTAGGACAGCTTATTTATGGTATGGCTACACCTTC. Translation gives CASRTRTAYLWYGYTF.

The rearrangement joins TRBV7-2 to TRBJ2-3, with 9 bases lining up with TRBD2. The CDR3 length is 16 residues. Germline V CDR1 and CDR2: SGHTA, FQGNSA. With V trimmed by 2 bases and J by 3 bases, 6 bases remained unmatched. DNA of the CDR3: TGTGCCAGCAGCTTAAGGGTAGCGGGAGTGACAGATACGCAGTATTTT. As protein: CASSLRVAGVTDTQYF.

The chain uses TRBV2 and TRBJ2-7, with D possibly being TRBD1 (6 bases). Trimming stripped 6 bases from V and 0 bases from J, with 12 bases between. This CDR3 contains 14 residues. Looked up from germline, CDR1 is SNHLY and CDR2 is FYNNEI. The CDR3 DNA reads TGTGCCAGCAGGAAACAGGGCCCCTCCTACGAGCAGTACTTC. It codes for CASRKQGPSYEQYF. Supplemented by reference TRBV2 and TRBJ2-7, the full variable domain reads EPEVTQTPSHQVTQMGQEVILRCVPISNHLYFYWYRQILGQKVEFLVSFYNNEISEKSEIFDDQFSVERPDGSNFTLKIRSTKLEDSAMYFCASRKQGPSYEQYFGPGTRLTVT.

This sequence joins TRBV4-3 and TRBJ1-4; possible D gene TRBD1, 5 bases. This CDR3 has 16 residues. The germline gives CDR1 LGHNA, CDR2 YSLEER. Trimming stripped 0 bases from V and 8 bases from J, with 16 bases between. The CDR3: CASSQDGLGPWEKLFF. The CDR3 nucleotides read TGCGCCAGCAGCCAAGACGGCTTGGGGCCTTGGGAAAAACTGTTTTTT.

CDR3 protein: CASRKTQGGGEKLFF. The CDR3, as DNA: TGTGCCAGCAGGAAAACACAGGGGGGAGGTGAAAAACTGTTTTTT. This sequence joins TRBV11-2 and TRBJ1-4, with 8 bases aligning to TRBD1. V trimming: 6 bases; J trimming: 7 bases; junction bases outside the gene matches: 10. Per the germline V gene, CDR1 is SGHAT and CDR2 is FQNNGV. The CDR3 covers 15 residues.

This clone was seen only a few times. V and J are TRBV6-5 and TRBJ2-5; 8 bases agree with TRBD1. The CDR3 is 15 residues long. Unmatched junction bases numbered 9, after V lost 5 bases and J lost 4 bases. CDR1 is MNHEY and CDR2 is SVGAGI in the germline V gene. The chain's CDR3 is CASSHRTGWAETQYF. CDR3 coding DNA: TGTGCCAGCAGTCATAGGACAGGGTGGGCAGAGACCCAGTACTTC.

The chain uses TRBV9 and TRBJ2-7, with TRBD1 matching over 9 bases. The length of the CDR3 is 15 residues. Germline V gene data show CDR1 as SGDLS and CDR2 as YYNGEE. The V and J ends lost 1 base and 2 bases, in that order; junction bases with no gene match: 4. CDR3 in amino acids: CASSVSWTGAYEQYF. The CDR3 DNA reads TGTGCCAGCAGCGTATCGTGGACAGGGGCCTACGAGCAGTACTTC.

The genes are TRBV18 and TRBJ2-1; D gene unclear. CDR3 length: 16 residues. The germline V gene has CDR1 KGHSH and CDR2 LQKENI. V dropped 6 bases and J dropped 0 bases, with 15 bases sitting between them. CDR3: CASSTRLASSYNEQFF. The CDR3 DNA follows: TGTGCCAGCTCTACTCGACTGGCTAGCTCCTACAATGAGCAGTTCTTC.